Shown below are 8 T cell receptor beta chains from a single sample sequenced in a study of cytomegalovirus exposure and HLA in healthy donors. Use of 60 Vbeta and 13 Jbeta primers characterized the PCR. TCRdb's copy holds only in-frame clones and misses some; the assay was immunoSEQ multiplex PCR. The sample shows about 150,000 clones, roughly 80% of them seen only once. Specimen: PBMCs. These receptors were obtained from a man aged 25-40 years in good health and CMV-seronegative.

This chain joins TRBV19 and TRBJ2-3; 7 bases are a match to TRBD1. Looked up from germline, CDR1 is LNHDA and CDR2 is SQIVND (reference sequence). This CDR3 contains 13 residues. V lost 9 bases to trimming and J lost 0 bases; unmatched junction nucleotides: 3. The CDR3 region is CASRDRSTDTQYF. Here the CDR3 DNA reads TGTGCCAGCCGGGACAGAAGCACAGATACGCAGTATTTT.

This chain links TRBV2 with TRBJ1-2; the match to TRBD1 covers 7 bases. From germline, CDR1 is SNHLY and CDR2 FYNNEI. There are 14 residues in the CDR3. V was pared by 10 bases and J by 3 bases, with 11 bases of the junction left unmatched. The CDR3 DNA sequence: TGTGCCACCCGGGAAGGGGGCTTGGACTATGGCTACACCTTC. Its translation is CATREGGLDYGYTF.

The chain is built from TRBV7-2 and TRBJ2-5, with D tentatively TRBD2 (6 bases). CDR1 and CDR2 (germline): SGHTA, FQGNSA. V gave up 3 bases and J gave up 5 bases, with 13 bases separating them. The CDR3 is made up of 14 amino acids. The CDR3 DNA sequence: TGTGCCAGCAGCTTGGAGGGAGGTCGGGAGACCCAGTACTTC. This sequence encodes CASSLEGGRETQYF.

The gene calls are TRBV10-3 and TRBJ1-3, with 7 bases lining up with TRBD1. Germline trimming cut 7 bases from V and 0 bases from J; bases unmatched to any gene: 6. CDR3 length equals 15 residues. Germline CDR1 is ENHRY and CDR2 is SYGVKD. As DNA, the CDR3 is TGTGCCATCAAAGACAGGGTGACCTCTGGAAACACCATATATTTT. Protein product: CAIKDRVTSGNTIYF.

The genes are TRBV5-6 and TRBJ1-3, with a tentative D call TRBD1 (6 bases). Germline V gives CDR1 SGHDT, CDR2 YYEEEE. The CDR3 has 14 residues. Trimming took off 4 bases at V and 2 bases at J, with 10 bases between the two ends. The CDR3 DNA sequence: TGTGCCAGCAGCAAGGACAGCACTGGAAACACCATATATTTT. Protein: CASSKDSTGNTIYF.

The sample holds a few counts of this clone. The CDR3 sequence is CASSFGDTSYEQYF. The DNA for the CDR3 is TGTGCCAGCAGCTTCGGGGACACCTCCTACGAGCAGTACTTC. J is TRBJ2-7 and V is TRBV7-2, with a possible D match to TRBD1 (6 bases). The CDR3 loop spans 14 amino acids. The V gene lost 3 bases and the J gene lost 0 bases, with 9 bases spanning the gap. The germline V gene encodes CDR1 SGHTA and CDR2 FQGNSA.

The chain recombines TRBV28 with TRBJ1-1; D is undetermined. The CDR3 is 13 residues long. The V end was cut by 7 bases, the J end by 4 bases, with 13 bases between. Germline V gene data show CDR1 as MDHEN and CDR2 as SYDVKM. CDR3 amino acids: CASTPPPGTEAFF. CDR3 DNA: TGTGCCAGCACCCCCCCTCCGGGCACTGAAGCTTTCTTT.

This clone has just a few counts. This chain joins TRBV28 and TRBJ2-1, with a tentative D call TRBD1 (6 bases). Trimming left V 4 bases short and J 5 bases short, with 12 bases between. The CDR3 is 14 residues long. CDR1 is MDHEN and CDR2 is SYDVKM in the germline V gene. This chain's CDR3 is CASSSENRDNEQFF. Written as DNA, the CDR3 is TGTGCCAGCAGTTCGGAAAACAGGGACAATGAGCAGTTCTTC.